These 23 T cell receptor beta chains share one sample of origin, sequenced in a study of human T cells and chemical hapten exposure. Time point noted: pre-sensitization, week 0. Documented treatment: therapeutic diphenylcyclopropenone sensitization with weekly scalp DPC. One entry per CDR3 protein results from TCRdb running MiXCR on the RACE reads. The sample has 300,000 to 400,000 distinct CDR3 sequences, roughly 5.3% seen once. The sample here was whole blood, taken in connection with sensitization to the hapten diphenylcyclopropenone (DPC). These receptors were taken from a woman between 45 and 65 years old with alopecia areata. Some clones in this sample may be carry-over from other donors' samples.

This clonotype was seen ten or more times. The rearrangement links TRBV20-1 to TRBJ2-4; D might be TRBD1 (6 bases). V was pared by 1 base and J by 13 bases, with 14 bases between. The CDR3 loop spans 12 amino acids. Looked up from germline, CDR1 is DFQATT and CDR2 is SNEGSKA (reference sequence). The CDR3 DNA reads TGCAGTGCTAGAGTCCCGGGACACCCGCAGTACTTC. Translation: CSARVPGHPQYF.

This clonotype was seen only a few times. The rearrangement joins TRBV29-1 to TRBJ2-1; a weak D match, TRBD2 (6 bases). Germline assignment: CDR1 SQVTM and CDR2 ANQGSEA. Trimming shortened V by 7 bases and J by 7 bases, and 20 bases separated the two germline ends. The CDR3 extends over 14 amino acids. The CDR3 sequence is CSAAVRGEGNEQFF. In DNA, the CDR3 is TGCAGCGCCGCAGTTCGCGGGGAAGGAAATGAGCAGTTCTTC.

In this sample, this clonotype turned up many times. V usage is TRBV12-3 or TRBV12-4 and J usage is TRBJ1-1, with D uncertain. The CDR3 covers 14 residues. The V end lost 3 bases, the J end lost 0 bases, and 8 bases lay between the germline ends. The CDR3 DNA is TGTGCCAGCAGTTTCGAGGGCATGAACACTGAAGCTTTCTTT. It is translated as CASSFEGMNTEAFF.

In its sample, this clonotype was seen many times. CDR3: CASSLGQGSYNSPLHF. For the CDR3, the DNA is TGTGCCAGCAGCCTGGGACAGGGAAGCTATAATTCACCCCTCCACTTT. The chain couples TRBV9 to TRBJ1-6; 9 nucleotides match TRBD1. Losses at the gene ends were 4 bases for V and 3 bases for J; bases not matched to a gene: 5. CDR1 and CDR2 from the germline V gene are SGDLS and YYNGEE. The length of the CDR3 is 16 residues. The full variable domain, its missing parts supplied by reference TRBV9 and TRBJ1-6, is DSGVTQTPKHLITATGQRVTLRCSPRSGDLSVYWYQQSLDQGLQFLIQYYNGEERAKGNILERFSAQQFPDLHSELNLSSLELGDSALYFCASSLGQGSYNSPLHFGNGTRLTVT.

This clonotype was detected many times. The rearrangement joins TRBV6-5 to TRBJ1-1; D perhaps matches TRBD1 (6 bases). Trimming left V 5 bases short and J 5 bases short, with 21 bases between. Germline CDR1 reads MNHEY; CDR2 reads SVGAGI. The CDR3 spans 16 residues. The CDR3 reads CASSPFGGGRRTEAFF. CDR3 nucleotide sequence: TGTGCCAGCAGTCCTTTCGGAGGGGGTCGTAGAACTGAAGCTTTCTTT.

In this sample, this clonotype turned up a few times. The chain has TRBV15 and TRBJ2-7, with TRBD1 as a possible D gene (6 bases). Per germline, CDR1 LNHNV and CDR2 YYDKDF (reference sequence). This CDR3 region has 15 residues. Trimming shortened V by 8 bases and J by 2 bases, and 19 bases separated the two germline ends. The CDR3 here is CATAPYPGDAYEQYF. CDR3 sequence (DNA): TGTGCCACCGCCCCTTATCCAGGGGATGCCTACGAGCAGTACTTC.

The CDR3 DNA reads as TGCAGTGTTCCATCCCCCGCGACCGGGGACACTGAAGCTTTCTTT. It encodes CSVPSPATGDTEAFF. The rearrangement joins TRBV20-1 to TRBJ1-1; no definite D call. Between the trimmed V and J ends, which lost 7 bases and 3 bases, there was a span of 21 bases. This CDR3 has 15 residues. Per germline, CDR1 DFQATT and CDR2 SNEGSKA (reference sequence).

This clonotype was recorded at least ten times. J is TRBJ2-7 and V is TRBV29-1, with D unresolved. Germline values: CDR1 SQVTM, CDR2 ANQGSEA. Trimming left V 5 bases short and J 4 bases short, with 27 bases between. This CDR3 spans 17 amino acids. CDR3 sequence reads: CSVRDQLNQFDTYEQYF. The CDR3 coding sequence is TGCAGCGTTCGCGACCAACTCAATCAATTCGACACTTACGAGCAGTACTTC.

This clonotype was counted between two and nine times. The chain links TRBV9 to TRBJ2-5, with 11 bases lining up with TRBD2. The length of the CDR3 is 16 residues. With V trimmed by 0 bases and J by 5 bases, 6 bases remained unmatched. The germline V gene has CDR1 SGDLS and CDR2 YYNGEE. CDR3 bases: TGTGCCAGCAGCGTAGTTAGCGGGGGGGCGTCGGAGACCCAGTACTTC. It codes for CASSVVSGGASETQYF.

This clonotype has only a few counts. The genes are TRBV2 and TRBJ2-3, with D perhaps TRBD2 (5 bases). The CDR3 consists of 17 residues. In germline, CDR1 is SNHLY, CDR2 FYNNEI. V gave up 6 bases and J gave up 0 bases, with 19 bases separating them. The CDR3 loop reads CASRLYGLRTSTDTQYF. In nucleotides, the CDR3 is TGTGCCAGCAGGTTGTACGGTTTGAGGACTAGCACAGATACGCAGTATTTT.

This rearrangement joins TRBV5-1 to TRBJ2-3; 11 nucleotides line up with TRBD2. Germline assignment: CDR1 SGHRS and CDR2 YFSETQ. The ends lost 2 bases at V and 0 bases at J; junction bases unmatched: 8. The CDR3 runs 18 residues. The CDR3 protein is CASSLTTSGATSTDTQYF. The CDR3 nucleotides read TGCGCCAGCAGCTTAACGACTAGCGGGGCAACTAGCACAGATACGCAGTATTTT. The variable domain in full, completed from reference TRBV5-1 and TRBJ2-3, reads KAGVTQTPRYLIKTRGQQVTLSCSPISGHRSVSWYQQTPGQGLQFLFEYFSETQRNKGNFPGRFSGRQFSNSRSEMNVSTLELGDSALYLCASSLTTSGATSTDTQYFGPGTRLTVL.

The chain uses TRBV7-3 and TRBJ1-5, with 8 bases matching TRBD1. After removal of 3 bases from V and 4 bases from J, the junction contained 8 bases not matched to a gene. Germline V gene sequence: CDR1 SGHTA, CDR2 FQGTGA. The CDR3 totals 16 residues. The CDR3 loop is CASSLWTGLKNQPQHF. In nucleotides, the CDR3 is TGTGCCAGCAGCTTGTGGACAGGGTTGAAGAATCAGCCCCAGCATTTT.

This clonotype came up many times. The chain uses TRBV7-6 and TRBJ2-5; unclear D gene. V lost 7 bases and J 1 base, leaving 16 bases between the germline ends. This CDR3 is built from 15 residues. Germline values: CDR1 SGHVS, CDR2 FNYEAQ. CDR3 DNA: TGTGCCAGCACACAAACCGTCGGGCTCCAAGAGACCCAGTACTTC. It yields the protein CASTQTVGLQETQYF. Together with reference TRBV7-6 and TRBJ2-5, the CDR3 gives the full variable domain: GAGVSQSPRYKVTKRGQDVALRCDPISGHVSLYWYRQALGQGPEFLTYFNYEAQQDKSGLPNDRFSAERPEGSISTLTIQRTEQRDSAMYRCASTQTVGLQETQYFGPGTRLLVL.

CDR3 amino acids: CASSARDYVGETQYF. In nucleotides, the CDR3 is TGTGCCAGCAGCGCCCGGGACTACGTTGGGGAGACCCAGTACTTC. The chain joins TRBV9 to TRBJ2-5, with 7 bases identical to TRBD2. The CDR3 contains 15 residues. V lost 3 bases to trimming and J lost 5 bases; unmatched junction nucleotides: 10. CDR1 is SGDLS and CDR2 is YYNGEE in the germline V gene. Full variable domain (missing parts from reference TRBV9 and TRBJ2-5): DSGVTQTPKHLITATGQRVTLRCSPRSGDLSVYWYQQSLDQGLQFLIQYYNGEERAKGNILERFSAQQFPDLHSELNLSSLELGDSALYFCASSARDYVGETQYFGPGTRLLVL.

The CDR3 coding sequence is TGTGCCAGCAGTGACTGGCGGAGCCAAGAGACCCAGTACTTC. This codes for CASSDWRSQETQYF. This sequence joins TRBV2 and TRBJ2-5; D gene uncertain. The CDR3 consists of 14 residues. Per the germline V gene, CDR1 is SNHLY and CDR2 is FYNNEI. V was shortened by 3 bases and J by 1 base, with 9 bases between the two germline ends.

There are many counts of this clonotype. This chain joins TRBV5-4 and TRBJ2-3; a possible D gene is TRBD2 (7 bases). The CDR3 covers 15 residues. CDR1 is SGHNT and CDR2 is YYREEE in the germline V gene (reference sequence). V lost 7 bases and J lost 0, with 15 bases in between. In DNA form, the CDR3 reads TGTGCCAGCGGGGGGGGACACCCTAGCACAGATACGCAGTATTTT. Protein: CASGGGHPSTDTQYF.

This clonotype showed up many times. The chain recombines TRBV27 with TRBJ2-5, with a tentative D call TRBD1 (5 bases). CDR3 size: 15 residues. CDR1 and CDR2 from the germline V gene are MNHEY and SMNVEV (reference sequence). Trimming took 5 bases from V and 8 from J, leaving 21 bases between them. CDR3 protein: CASSPVGASRATQYF. In DNA, the CDR3 is TGTGCCAGCAGTCCCGTTGGGGCCTCGAGAGCAACCCAGTACTTC.

In its sample, this clonotype was seen many times. This chain joins TRBV27 and TRBJ1-1, with a weak D call TRBD1 (5 bases). Trimming left V 5 bases short and J 0 bases short, with 10 bases between. The CDR3 has 14 amino acids. Per germline, CDR1 MNHEY and CDR2 SMNVEV (reference sequence). The DNA of the CDR3 is TGTGCCAGCAGTCCGGGACGGATGAACACTGAAGCTTTCTTT. As protein: CASSPGRMNTEAFF.

This clonotype was counted ten times or more. This chain links TRBV29-1 with TRBJ2-3, with D perhaps matching TRBD1 (5 bases). CDR1 is SQVTM, CDR2 ANQGSEA, per germline. The CDR3 totals 12 residues. Between the trimmed V and J ends, which lost 4 bases and 5 bases, there was a span of 10 bases. CDR3 sequence: CSVGEQVDTQYF. CDR3 bases: TGCAGCGTTGGGGAACAGGTAGATACGCAGTATTTT.

V gene TRBV20-1 combines with J gene TRBJ2-3, with D perhaps matching TRBD1 or TRBD2 (7 bases each). This CDR3 is built from 15 residues. V was trimmed by 5 bases and J by 3 bases, leaving 18 bases between them. CDR1 is DFQATT, CDR2 SNEGSKA, per germline (reference sequence). The CDR3 coding sequence is TGCAGTGCTCAGGTTCGACAGGGAGGGACAGATACGCAGTATTTT. As protein: CSAQVRQGGTDTQYF.

This clonotype has ten or more counts. The genes are TRBV12-3 or TRBV12-4 and TRBJ2-1; D unclear. V was clipped by 5 bases and J by 7 bases, with 6 bases between them. The CDR3 totals 11 residues. CDR3 protein: CASSVTNEQFF. CDR3 bases: TGTGCCAGCAGTGTAACTAATGAGCAGTTCTTC.

This clonotype was observed a handful of times. The chain employs TRBV10-3 and TRBJ2-5; 7 bases line up with TRBD2. With V trimmed by 11 bases and J by 4 bases, 10 bases remained unmatched. The CDR3 covers 13 residues. CDR1 is ENHRY, CDR2 SYGVKD, per germline. The CDR3 nucleotides read TGTGCCGCTCGGGCGGCGGGAGTAGAGACCCAGTACTTC. Translating it yields CAARAAGVETQYF.

This clonotype was counted at least ten times. In DNA, the CDR3 is TGCAGCGTTGCCGGGGCCGAGGGGGAGACCCAGTACTTC. It yields the protein CSVAGAEGETQYF. The chain links TRBV29-1 to TRBJ2-5, with D tentatively TRBD1 or TRBD2 (5 bases each). Per germline, CDR1 SQVTM and CDR2 ANQGSEA. The V and J ends lost 4 bases and 5 bases respectively, with 14 bases between them. This CDR3 has 13 amino acids.